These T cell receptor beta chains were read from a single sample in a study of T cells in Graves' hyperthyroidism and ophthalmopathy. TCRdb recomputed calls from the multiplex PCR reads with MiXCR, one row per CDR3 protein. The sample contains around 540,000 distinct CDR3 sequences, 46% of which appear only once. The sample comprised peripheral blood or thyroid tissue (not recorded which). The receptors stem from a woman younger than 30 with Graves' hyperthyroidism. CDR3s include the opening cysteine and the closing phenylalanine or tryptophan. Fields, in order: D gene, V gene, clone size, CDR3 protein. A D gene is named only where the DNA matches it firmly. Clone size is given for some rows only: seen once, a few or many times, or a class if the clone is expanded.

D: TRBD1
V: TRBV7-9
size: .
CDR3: CASSRTGGSEQYF

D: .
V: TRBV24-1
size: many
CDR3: CATSDLGGDTGELFF

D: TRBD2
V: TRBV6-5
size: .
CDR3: CASSYSTSGRGEQYF

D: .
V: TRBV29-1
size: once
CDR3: CSVDPTRGVSYEQYF

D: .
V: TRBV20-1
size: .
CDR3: CSARMGANQPQHF

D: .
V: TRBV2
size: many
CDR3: CASRDDGSNQPQHF

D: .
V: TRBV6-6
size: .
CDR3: CASSRGLRTYEQYF

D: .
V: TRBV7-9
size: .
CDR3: CASSLGVGNEQYF

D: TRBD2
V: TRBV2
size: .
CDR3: CASTGEMRENPNEQFF

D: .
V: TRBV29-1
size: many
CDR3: CSVERGGMNTEAFF

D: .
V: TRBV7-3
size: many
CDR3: CASSVNREEYYGYTF

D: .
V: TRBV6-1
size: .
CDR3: CASSRTAYYEQYF

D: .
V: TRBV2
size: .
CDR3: CASAGNEQYF

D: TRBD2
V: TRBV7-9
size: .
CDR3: CASSSRSSGREQYF

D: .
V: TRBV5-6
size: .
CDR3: CASSLWRTYEQYF

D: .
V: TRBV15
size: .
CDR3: CATSSREHF

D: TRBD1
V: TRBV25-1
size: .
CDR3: CADRRDSPLHF

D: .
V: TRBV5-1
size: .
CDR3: CASRQRNTEAFF

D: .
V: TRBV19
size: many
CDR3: CASSPRTAWTEAFF

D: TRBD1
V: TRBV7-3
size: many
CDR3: CASSSQGGTEAFF

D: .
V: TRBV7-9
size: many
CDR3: CASSASNTQYF

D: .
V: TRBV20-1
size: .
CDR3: CSARQEAYSPLHF

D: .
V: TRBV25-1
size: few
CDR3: CASREGTDGYTF

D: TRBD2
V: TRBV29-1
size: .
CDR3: CSVGGGSSYNEQFF

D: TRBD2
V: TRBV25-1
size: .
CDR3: CASSPESGTRATGELFF

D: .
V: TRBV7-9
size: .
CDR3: CASSSHWDENTGELFF

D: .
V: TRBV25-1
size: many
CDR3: CASSDNSGTRSPLHF

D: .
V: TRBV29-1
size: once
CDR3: CSAEWQETQDEKLFF

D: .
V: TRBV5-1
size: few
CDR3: CASSLIEGWAEAFF

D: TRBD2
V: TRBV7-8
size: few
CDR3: CASSPGTSGSLVIETQYF

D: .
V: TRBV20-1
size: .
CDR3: CSARGVSGGGKPQHF

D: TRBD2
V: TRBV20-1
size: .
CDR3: CSARDFSGRAPYEQYF

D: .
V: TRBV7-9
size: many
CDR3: CASSFGGETQYF

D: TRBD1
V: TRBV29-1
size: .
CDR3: CSVDPNRGAEAFF

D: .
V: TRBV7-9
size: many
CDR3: CASSLGVETQYF

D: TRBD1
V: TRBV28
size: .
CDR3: CASQRTGRANYGYTF

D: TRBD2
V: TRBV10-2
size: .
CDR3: CASSVTSSYEQYF

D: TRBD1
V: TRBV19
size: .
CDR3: CASGPGQVDTEAFF

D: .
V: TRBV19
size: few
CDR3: CASSFQGRDGYTF

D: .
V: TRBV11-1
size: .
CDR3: CASSPDVIKGTEAFF

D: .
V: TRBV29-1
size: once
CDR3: CSQGVNQYF

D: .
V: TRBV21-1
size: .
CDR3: CASSMTSGSRTGELFF

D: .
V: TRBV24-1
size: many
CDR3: CATKDGGPNTEAFF

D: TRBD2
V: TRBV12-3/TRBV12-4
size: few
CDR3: CASSLSAGGFQETQYF

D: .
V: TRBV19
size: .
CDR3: CASSRGQPQETQYF

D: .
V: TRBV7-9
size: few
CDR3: CASSLLRGGSYGYTF

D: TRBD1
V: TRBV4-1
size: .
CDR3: CASSQGSGTGVFF

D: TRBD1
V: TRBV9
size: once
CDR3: CASSFRDSLSYEQYF

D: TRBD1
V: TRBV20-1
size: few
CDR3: CSAVRQGGQPQHF

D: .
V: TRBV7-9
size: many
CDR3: CASSLHRFAEETQYF

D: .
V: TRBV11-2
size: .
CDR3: CASRRPVYQETQYF

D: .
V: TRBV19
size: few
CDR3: CASSINLNSNQPQHF

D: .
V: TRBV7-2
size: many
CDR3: CASSLGEAAEAFF

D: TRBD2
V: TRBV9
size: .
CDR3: CASSVEGSGRIETQYF